These 24 T cell receptor beta chains originate from one sample sequenced in a study of blood T cell repertoires in COVID-19 (dated by TCRdb to 2018 to 2020). Library preparation was by the immunoSEQ multiplex PCR assay. In its TCRdb copy, this immuneACCESS table keeps in-frame sequences only and misses some clones. Where compared with another copy, unresolved V genes explain less than half of these, and the others have no known cause. The sample has some 87,000 clones on record, 85% to 90% of them singletons. In total, the top ten clones hold around 4.2% of the sample. Material for sequencing was peripheral blood. Receptors were obtained from a human donor with COVID-19, enrolled during active disease. The donor label of this sample is uncertain.

The chain combines TRBV6-5 with TRBJ1-1; D is unresolved. Germline V gene data show CDR1 as MNHEY and CDR2 as SVGAGI. V was shortened by 0 bases and J by 4 bases, with 15 bases between the two germline ends. This CDR3 contains 16 residues. The CDR3 loop reads CASSYSTMGSGTEAFF. CDR3 DNA: TGTGCCAGCAGTTACTCGACTATGGGATCAGGCACTGAAGCTTTCTTT.

CDR3 DNA: TGTGCCAGCAGCTTGGGGTTTAGCGGGGGGTACAATGAGCAGTTCTTC. This gives the protein CASSLGFSGGYNEQFF. The gene calls are TRBV5-6 and TRBJ2-1; TRBD2 aligns across 10 bases. V lost 0 bases to trimming and J lost 4 bases; unmatched junction nucleotides: 4. This CDR3 contains 16 residues. Germline lookup yields CDR1 SGHDT and CDR2 YYEEEE.

The rearrangement links TRBV18 to TRBJ2-1; D gene ambiguous. The CDR3 is made up of 15 amino acids. Per the germline V gene, CDR1 is KGHSH and CDR2 is LQKENI. V was cut by 2 bases and J by 3 bases, with 11 bases left in between. The CDR3 nucleotides read TGTGCCAGCTCACCATCGGTGGAGCACTACAATGAGCAGTTCTTC. It specifies CASSPSVEHYNEQFF.

This sequence joins TRBV2 and TRBJ2-2; 9 bases are shared with TRBD1. The trim removed 7 bases at V and 4 bases at J, leaving 10 bases unmatched. CDR1 and CDR2 from the germline V gene are SNHLY and FYNNEI. The CDR3 totals 16 residues. In DNA, the CDR3 is TGTGCCAGCAAGGGGACCGGGACAGGGTCCACCGGGGAGCTGTTTTTT. Protein sequence: CASKGTGTGSTGELFF. The full variable domain, completed using reference TRBV2 and TRBJ2-2, is EPEVTQTPSHQVTQMGQEVILRCVPISNHLYFYWYRQILGQKVEFLVSFYNNEISEKSEIFDDQFSVERPDGSNFTLKIRSTKLEDSAMYFCASKGTGTGSTGELFFGEGSRLTVL.

J is TRBJ2-2 and V is TRBV6-1; TRBD1 aligns across 9 bases. CDR1 is MNHNS and CDR2 is SASEGT in the germline V gene. This CDR3 spans 17 amino acids. V dropped 4 bases and J dropped 4; count of bases not matched to a gene: 10. The CDR3 coding sequence is TGTGCCAGCAGTGTCCGGACAGGGGAAGCGGGCACCGGGGAGCTGTTTTTT. This sequence encodes CASSVRTGEAGTGELFF.

The CDR3 nucleotides are TGTGCCAGCAGTTACTCAGGGGCCAACTATGGCTACACCTTC. Its protein product is CASSYSGANYGYTF. This chain connects TRBV6-5 to TRBJ1-2; perhaps TRBD1 as D (5 bases). From germline, CDR1 is MNHEY and CDR2 SVGAGI. The CDR3 length is 14 residues. V lost 0 bases, J lost 2 bases, and 7 bases lay in between.

CDR3 sequence: CASSLGQGGSPLHF. CDR3 nucleotide sequence: TGCGCCAGCAGCTTGGGGCAGGGAGGTTCACCCCTCCACTTT. The gene calls are TRBV5-1 and TRBJ1-6; D might be TRBD1 (5 bases). CDR3 size: 14 residues. Germline assignment: CDR1 SGHRS and CDR2 YFSETQ. V lost 0 bases to trimming and J lost 9 bases, with 10 bases between them. Full variable domain (remainder filled in from reference TRBV5-1 and TRBJ1-6): KAGVTQTPRYLIKTRGQQVTLSCSPISGHRSVSWYQQTPGQGLQFLFEYFSETQRNKGNFPGRFSGRQFSNSRSEMNVSTLELGDSALYLCASSLGQGGSPLHFGNGTRLTVT.

V and J are TRBV3-1 (or the pseudogene TRBV3-2) and TRBJ2-5; 9 bases agree with TRBD2. This CDR3 has 14 amino acids. From germline, CDR1 is LGHDT and CDR2 YNNKEL (reference sequence). J gave up 1 base and V 4 bases, and 1 base lay outside the gene matches. Written as DNA, the CDR3 is TGTGCCAGCAGCCCTAGCGGGACCCAAGAGACCCAGTACTTC. This encodes CASSPSGTQETQYF.

The chain employs TRBV10-2 and TRBJ2-3, with 7 bases matching TRBD1. Trimming at V came to 6 bases and at J to 2 bases, leaving 2 bases not matched to a gene. The germline CDR1 and CDR2 sequences are WSHSY and SAAADI. This CDR3 is built from 13 residues. CDR3 nucleotide sequence: TGCGCCAGCAGGACAGGGCCCACAGATACGCAGTATTTT. This encodes CASRTGPTDTQYF.

The V call is TRBV11-2, the J call TRBJ1-2, with 8 positions matching TRBD1. The CDR3 is 16 amino acids. With V trimmed by 2 bases and J by 8 bases, 13 bases remained unmatched. Germline loops: CDR1 SGHAT, CDR2 FQNNGV. The CDR3 reads CASSLPGTGSVEGYTF. The DNA of the CDR3 is TGTGCCAGCAGCTTACCCGGGACAGGCTCTGTCGAAGGCTACACCTTC.

The DNA for the CDR3 is TGTGCCAGCAGTGAAGTCGGAGGGACAGGGAGAAACACCGGGGAGCTGTTTTTT. Amino acids: CASSEVGGTGRNTGELFF. The chain carries TRBV6-1 and TRBJ2-2, with 9 bases aligning to TRBD1. Germline lookup yields CDR1 MNHNS and CDR2 SASEGT. The CDR3 runs 18 residues. V lost 1 base and J lost 2; bases outside the gene matches: 8.

The rearrangement uses TRBV7-2 and TRBJ2-5, with 10 bases fitting TRBD2. CDR3 length equals 16 residues. J lost 3 bases, V lost 5 bases, and 9 bases had no gene match. CDR1 SGHTA and CDR2 FQGNSA come from the germline V gene. DNA for the CDR3: TGTGCCAGCAGCCCCTGGGGTAGCGGGAGGAAAGAGACCCAGTACTTC. Protein sequence: CASSPWGSGRKETQYF.

This rearrangement joins TRBV4-1 to TRBJ1-6, with 7 bases identical to TRBD1. The germline CDR1 and CDR2 sequences are MGHRA and YSYEKL. The CDR3 contains 17 residues. V shed 1 base and J 5 bases; nucleotides not matched to a gene: 8. CDR3: CASSQAPTGFNNSPLHF. CDR3 sequence (DNA): TGCGCCAGCAGCCAAGCCCCGACAGGGTTCAATAATTCACCCCTCCACTTT.

The V gene is TRBV19, the J gene TRBJ2-5; weak D call: TRBD1 (5 bases). Trimming stripped 4 bases from V and 1 base from J, with 7 bases between. The CDR3 has 13 amino acids. The germline V gene has CDR1 LNHDA and CDR2 SQIVND (reference sequence). The CDR3 protein is CASSKTAQETQYF. DNA for the CDR3: TGTGCCAGTAGTAAGACAGCCCAAGAGACCCAGTACTTC.

The CDR3 loop reads CASLGHTRAGYTF. The CDR3 DNA is TGTGCCAGCTTAGGTCATACGAGGGCCGGCTACACCTTC. V gene TRBV5-6 combines with J gene TRBJ1-2, with no clear D. With 7 bases removed from V and 8 bases from J, the gap between germline ends came to 18 bases. The CDR3 runs 13 residues. Germline V gives CDR1 SGHDT, CDR2 YYEEEE.

The chain carries TRBV4-1 and TRBJ1-5, with D uncertain. Between the trimmed V and J ends, which lost 0 bases and 1 base, there was a span of 16 bases. The germline CDR1 and CDR2 sequences are MGHRA and YSYEKL. CDR3 length: 18 amino acids. CDR3 amino acids: CASSQETMVPRSNQPQHF. CDR3 in DNA: TGCGCCAGCAGCCAAGAAACGATGGTACCCAGAAGCAATCAGCCCCAGCATTTT.

This clone was detected a few times. The chain uses TRBV27 and TRBJ1-6; D may be TRBD1 (6 bases). This CDR3 contains 15 residues. Germline CDR1 reads MNHEY; CDR2 reads SMNVEV (reference sequence). V gave up 3 bases and J gave up 13 bases, with 19 bases separating them. Here the CDR3 reads CASSLQTGFGTPLHF. CDR3 nucleotides: TGTGCCAGCAGTTTGCAAACAGGGTTTGGGACGCCCCTCCACTTT.

The chain couples TRBV7-9 to TRBJ1-1; TRBD1 aligns across 9 bases. CDR3 length: 15 amino acids. J was trimmed by 4 bases and V by 3 bases; bases with no gene match: 6. Germline CDR1 is SEHNR and CDR2 is FQNEAQ (reference sequence). CDR3 in amino acids: CASSLTGGAGTEAFF. The CDR3 DNA sequence: TGTGCCAGCAGCTTGACAGGGGGGGCGGGCACTGAAGCTTTCTTT.

V usage is TRBV19 and J usage is TRBJ1-1, with D uncertain. There are 14 residues in the CDR3. CDR1 is LNHDA and CDR2 is SQIVND in the germline V gene (reference sequence). V was cut by 3 bases and J by 3 bases, with 11 bases left in between. This CDR3 is CASSIGGSYTEAFF. CDR3 nucleotides: TGTGCCAGTAGTATTGGCGGCAGCTACACTGAAGCTTTCTTT.

This chain connects TRBV19 to TRBJ2-1, with 12 positions matching TRBD1. V lost 5 bases, J lost 7 bases, and 3 bases stayed unmatched. Per germline, CDR1 LNHDA and CDR2 SQIVND (reference sequence). The CDR3 totals 14 residues. The CDR3, as DNA: TGTGCCAGTAGTGGGACAGGGGGCAAGAATGAGCAGTTCTTC. Protein product: CASSGTGGKNEQFF.

V gene TRBV11-2 combines with J gene TRBJ1-5; the D is unclear. The CDR3 consists of 15 residues. Germline V CDR1 and CDR2: SGHAT, FQNNGV. V dropped 0 bases and J dropped 4 bases, with 10 bases sitting between them. The CDR3 DNA reads TGTGCCAGCAGCTTAGATTACAGCTCGAATCAGCCCCAGCATTTT. Protein product: CASSLDYSSNQPQHF.

The sample holds one count of this clone. This chain links TRBV6-6 with TRBJ1-5, with 7 bases identical to TRBD1. With V trimmed by 5 bases and J by 8 bases, 6 bases remained unmatched. The germline gives CDR1 MNHNY, CDR2 SVGAGI (reference sequence). This CDR3 has 13 amino acids. CDR3 protein: CASSDRVEEPQHF. The CDR3 DNA is TGTGCCAGCAGTGACAGGGTCGAGGAGCCCCAGCATTTT.

The V call is TRBV19, the J call TRBJ1-5, with a tentative D call TRBD1 (6 bases). This CDR3 has 14 residues. Between the trimmed V and J ends, which lost 3 bases and 4 bases, there was a span of 10 bases. Germline assignment: CDR1 LNHDA and CDR2 SQIVND (reference sequence). The chain's CDR3 is CASSIGDINQPQHF. CDR3 nucleotide sequence: TGTGCCAGTAGTATCGGGGACATTAATCAGCCCCAGCATTTT.

This rearrangement joins TRBV9 to TRBJ1-2, with 8 bases aligning to TRBD1. Trimming took 4 bases from V and 2 from J; bases not matched to a gene: 10. CDR1 SGDLS and CDR2 YYNGEE come from the germline V gene. There are 16 residues in the CDR3. The CDR3 here is CASSPRTGTSNYGYTF. The CDR3 nucleotides are TGTGCCAGCAGCCCCCGGACAGGGACATCCAACTATGGCTACACCTTC. The full variable domain, with the rest looked up from reference TRBV9 and TRBJ1-2, is DSGVTQTPKHLITATGQRVTLRCSPRSGDLSVYWYQQSLDQGLQFLIQYYNGEERAKGNILERFSAQQFPDLHSELNLSSLELGDSALYFCASSPRTGTSNYGYTFGSGTRLTVV.